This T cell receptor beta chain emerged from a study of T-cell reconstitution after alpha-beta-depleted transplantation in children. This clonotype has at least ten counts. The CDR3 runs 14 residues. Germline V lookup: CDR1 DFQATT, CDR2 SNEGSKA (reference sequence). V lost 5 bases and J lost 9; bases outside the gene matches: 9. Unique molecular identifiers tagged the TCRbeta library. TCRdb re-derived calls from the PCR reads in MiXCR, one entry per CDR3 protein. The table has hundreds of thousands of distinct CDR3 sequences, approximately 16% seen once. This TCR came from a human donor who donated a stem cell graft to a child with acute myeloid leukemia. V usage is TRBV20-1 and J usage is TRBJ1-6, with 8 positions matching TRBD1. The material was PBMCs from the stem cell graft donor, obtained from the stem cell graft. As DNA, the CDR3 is TGCAGTGCTTTTAGGACAGGGCCAGGTTCACCCCTCCACTTT. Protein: CSAFRTGPGSPLHF.